The 26 T cell receptor beta chains below all came from one sample that was sequenced in a study of cytomegalovirus exposure and HLA in healthy donors. This PCR relied on a set of 60 Vbeta primers and 13 Jbeta primers. Here immunoSEQ multiplex PCR was the method, and the copy in TCRdb shows in-frame clones only, minus some. The table records 150,000 to 190,000 clones, about 88% of them present only once. Sequencing used PBMCs. The receptors stem from a young woman in good health and CMV-seronegative.

The V call is TRBV28, the J call TRBJ1-5, with 10 bases matching TRBD1. Per germline, CDR1 MDHEN and CDR2 SYDVKM. Trimming removed 5 bases from V and 3 bases from J; junction bases left unmatched: 10. The CDR3 runs 17 residues. This CDR3 is CASSTWWTGGFNQPQHF. The CDR3 DNA is TGTGCCAGCAGTACGTGGTGGACAGGGGGTTTCAATCAGCCCCAGCATTTT.

V and J are TRBV7-2 and TRBJ2-1, with D possibly TRBD2 on 7 matching bases. Trimming cost V 3 bases and J 9 bases, with 15 bases left between them. This CDR3 spans 14 amino acids. Germline CDR1 is SGHTA and CDR2 is FQGNSA. This chain's CDR3 is CASSLSGGPGEQFF. CDR3 bases: TGTGCCAGCAGCTTGTCCGGGGGGCCGGGTGAGCAGTTCTTC.

The chain recombines TRBV7-2 with TRBJ2-3; 7 nucleotides match TRBD2. Trimming at V came to 2 bases and at J to 7 bases, leaving 6 bases not matched to a gene. The CDR3 consists of 14 residues. From germline, CDR1 is SGHTA and CDR2 FQGNSA. The CDR3 loop reads CASSLRLAGHTQYF. The CDR3 DNA follows: TGTGCCAGCAGCTTACGGTTAGCGGGCCATACGCAGTATTTT. The full variable domain, rest sourced from reference TRBV7-2 and TRBJ2-3, is GAGVSQSPSNKVTEKGKDVELRCDPISGHTALYWYRQSLGQGLEFLIYFQGNSAPDKSGLPSDRFSAERTGGSVSTLTIQRTQQEDSAVYLCASSLRLAGHTQYFGPGTRLTVL.

In DNA form, the CDR3 reads TGTGCCAGCAGTGACTCGGATAGGGTAGCGGCAACCTACGAGCAGTACTTC. It codes for CASSDSDRVAATYEQYF. The rearrangement links TRBV6-4 to TRBJ2-7; D is possibly TRBD2 (6 bases). Germline V CDR1 and CDR2: MRHNA, SNTAGT. V lost 0 bases and J 2 bases, leaving 17 bases between the germline ends. This CDR3 spans 17 amino acids.

J is TRBJ2-1 and V is TRBV29-1; tentatively, D is TRBD1 (6 bases). V lost 4 bases and J 0 bases, leaving 7 bases between the germline ends. The CDR3 runs 13 residues. Germline V gene lookup returns CDR1 SQVTM and CDR2 ANQGSEA. The chain's CDR3 is CSVARGSYNEQFF. In nucleotides, the CDR3 is TGCAGCGTTGCCAGGGGCTCCTACAATGAGCAGTTCTTC.

This chain joins TRBV2 and TRBJ2-5, with 10 bases aligning to TRBD1. The J call may be in error: the DNA end matches TRBJ2-7 better. The V gene's germline CDR1 is SNHLY and CDR2 FYNNEI. The CDR3 runs 13 residues. CDR3 coding DNA: TGTGCCAGCATAAGGGACAGGGGAGACGAGCAGTACTTC. Protein sequence: CASIRDRGDEQYF.

The chain couples TRBV28 to TRBJ2-1; weak D call: TRBD2 (5 bases). V was pared by 6 bases and J by 0 bases, with 15 bases between. CDR1 MDHEN and CDR2 SYDVKM come from the germline V gene. There are 16 residues in the CDR3. DNA of the CDR3: TGTGCCAGCAGGCGAAAGTGGAGGAGCTCCTACAATGAGCAGTTCTTC. It codes for CASRRKWRSSYNEQFF.

In its sample, this clone was seen once. This sequence joins TRBV4-3 and TRBJ2-5, with D possibly being TRBD2 (7 bases). The CDR3 consists of 16 residues. Germline V lookup: CDR1 LGHNA, CDR2 YSLEER. V was shortened by 4 bases and J by 2 bases, with 17 bases between the two germline ends. CDR3 sequence reads: CASSRGGAVTQETQYF. CDR3 bases: TGCGCCAGCAGCCGAGGGGGGGCAGTTACTCAAGAGACCCAGTACTTC.

This chain connects TRBV5-4 to TRBJ2-7; the match to TRBD2 covers 8 bases. The CDR3 contains 17 residues. Per germline, CDR1 SGHNT and CDR2 YYREEE (reference sequence). V shed 4 bases and J 0 bases; nucleotides not matched to a gene: 12. CDR3 bases: TGTGCCAGCAGCGGGGGGGCCGGGGCGGGGGGCTCCTACGAGCAGTACTTC. Residues: CASSGGAGAGGSYEQYF.

This chain links TRBV6-1 with TRBJ1-5; 8 bases map to TRBD1. The CDR3 extends over 15 amino acids. The V gene end was trimmed by 5 bases and the J gene end by 4 bases; junction bases not matched to a gene: 7. Germline assignment: CDR1 MNHNS and CDR2 SASEGT. Written as DNA, the CDR3 is TGTGCCAGCAGTAATCGGCAGGGGGCGAATCAGCCCCAGCATTTT. Protein sequence: CASSNRQGANQPQHF.

The CDR3 loop is CASTSRTSGYYEQYF. CDR3 nucleotides: TGTGCCAGCACCTCGAGGACTAGCGGATACTACGAGCAGTACTTC. The chain joins TRBV27 to TRBJ2-7, with TRBD2 matching over 10 bases. The CDR3 contains 15 residues. Unmatched junction bases numbered 9, after V lost 7 bases and J lost 3 bases. CDR1 is MNHEY and CDR2 is SMNVEV in the germline V gene (reference sequence).

The chain links TRBV10-1 to TRBJ2-5; D remains unclear. With the DNA end fitting TRBJ2-7 better, the J assignment may be wrong. The germline gives CDR1 WNHNN, CDR2 SYGVQD (reference sequence). CDR3 size: 11 residues. The CDR3 sequence: CANPRGDEQYF. In DNA form, the CDR3 reads TGCGCCAATCCCCGAGGAGACGAGCAGTACTTC.

This rearrangement joins TRBV15 to TRBJ1-1; D gene uncertain. The germline CDR1 and CDR2 sequences are LNHNV and YYDKDF (reference sequence). V was cut by 0 bases and J by 8 bases, with 10 bases left in between. This CDR3 is built from 13 residues. This chain's CDR3 is CATSRDHRAEAFF. The CDR3 DNA sequence: TGTGCCACCAGCAGAGATCATCGAGCCGAAGCTTTCTTT.

J is TRBJ2-7 and V is TRBV10-3, with 7 bases aligning to TRBD1. Germline CDR1 is ENHRY and CDR2 is SYGVKD. The CDR3 is made up of 15 amino acids. J lost 2 bases, V lost 5 bases, and 9 bases had no gene match. The DNA of the CDR3 is TGTGCCATCAGTTCTGCAGGGGGTAGTACCTACGAGCAGTACTTC. Residues: CAISSAGGSTYEQYF.

This chain connects TRBV13 to TRBJ2-1; the D gene is possibly TRBD1 (6 bases). V gave up 5 bases and J gave up 10 bases, with 21 bases separating them. This CDR3 comprises 15 residues. Germline CDR1 PRHDT, CDR2 FYEKMQ (reference sequence). The CDR3 protein is CASSHWGHQGGEQFF. The DNA of the CDR3 is TGTGCCAGCAGCCACTGGGGACATCAGGGCGGCGAGCAGTTCTTC.

The chain links TRBV11-2 to TRBJ2-1, with D hard to call. The CDR3 is 11 residues long. Germline V gene lookup returns CDR1 SGHAT and CDR2 FQNNGV. Trimming removed 1 base from V and 8 bases from J, with 3 bases in between. The CDR3 DNA reads as TGTGCCAGCAGCTTAGCAGATGAGCAGTTCTTC. Translated: CASSLADEQFF.

The chain uses TRBV5-1 and TRBJ1-3, with unresolved D. Germline values: CDR1 SGHRS, CDR2 YFSETQ. The CDR3 totals 17 residues. With 4 bases removed from V and 0 bases from J, the gap between germline ends came to 17 bases. CDR3 amino acids: CASSIANSADSGNTIYF. The CDR3 nucleotides read TGCGCCAGCAGCATAGCTAATTCAGCAGACTCTGGAAACACCATATATTTT.

This clone was seen just once. V is TRBV5-1 and J is TRBJ2-7; D possibly corresponds to TRBD1 (5 bases). V lost 1 base, J lost 5 bases, and 13 bases lay in between. The CDR3 has 14 amino acids. Germline V CDR1 and CDR2: SGHRS, YFSETQ. CDR3 coding DNA: TGCGCCAGCAGCTTGAGGACACTAATAGACGAGCAGTACTTC. This sequence encodes CASSLRTLIDEQYF.

In DNA form, the CDR3 reads TGTGCCAGCAGCCCCCAGGGCAGTCCGAACACCGGGGAGCTGTTTTTT. Its translation is CASSPQGSPNTGELFF. The J gene is TRBJ2-2, the V gene TRBV7-3; tentatively, D is TRBD1 (5 bases). The germline CDR1 and CDR2 sequences are SGHTA and FQGTGA. V was clipped by 5 bases and J by 0 bases, with 13 bases between them. The CDR3 has 16 residues.

This clone was observed a handful of times. The chain has TRBV29-1 and TRBJ1-2; a weak D match, TRBD1 (6 bases). CDR1 SQVTM and CDR2 ANQGSEA come from the germline V gene. The CDR3 contains 14 residues. The V end lost 7 bases, the J end lost 5 bases, and 20 bases lay between the germline ends. CDR3 residues: CSAGKQGRGYGYTF. In nucleotides, the CDR3 is TGCAGCGCTGGCAAACAGGGAAGAGGATATGGCTACACCTTC.

The chain couples TRBV4-3 to TRBJ1-2, with D unclear. The V gene's germline CDR1 is LGHNA and CDR2 YSLEER. V shed 0 bases and J shed 3 bases, with 14 bases lying between them. CDR3 length: 16 amino acids. The DNA for the CDR3 is TGCGCCAGCAGCCAAGATTGGGCGGGGAGCTACTATGGCTACACCTTC. Translated, it gives CASSQDWAGSYYGYTF.

V gene TRBV9 combines with J gene TRBJ2-1; 11 positions agree with TRBD2. This CDR3 contains 16 residues. Germline-derived CDR1 and CDR2 are SGDLS and YYNGEE. V dropped 0 bases and J dropped 7; count of bases not matched to a gene: 6. In nucleotides, the CDR3 is TGTGCCAGCAGCGTAGTAGGTAGCGGGGGGGCTAATGAGCAGTTCTTC. Translation gives CASSVVGSGGANEQFF.

This chain uses TRBV6-5 with TRBJ1-6; D is ambiguous. This CDR3 contains 15 residues. Per the germline V gene, CDR1 is MNHEY and CDR2 is SVGAGI. Trimming pared 6 bases from V and 9 bases from J, leaving 18 bases between. The CDR3 region is CASSLWTEASSPLHF. CDR3 nucleotides: TGTGCCAGCAGCCTCTGGACGGAGGCTAGTTCACCCCTCCACTTT.

DNA for the CDR3: TGTGCCAGCAGCCAAACCCTGTCCCGGGACAGGAGCAATGAAAAACTGTTTTTT. It yields the protein CASSQTLSRDRSNEKLFF. The chain joins TRBV2 to TRBJ1-4, with 8 bases identical to TRBD1. The germline V gene encodes CDR1 SNHLY and CDR2 FYNNEI. This CDR3 comprises 18 residues. V lost 6 bases to trimming and J lost 5 bases; unmatched junction nucleotides: 17. The complete variable domain, with remaining parts taken from reference TRBV2 and TRBJ1-4, reads EPEVTQTPSHQVTQMGQEVILRCVPISNHLYFYWYRQILGQKVEFLVSFYNNEISEKSEIFDDQFSVERPDGSNFTLKIRSTKLEDSAMYFCASSQTLSRDRSNEKLFFGSGTQLSVL.

The chain employs TRBV21-1 and TRBJ2-5; the DNA was not compared with TRBD1, the D call given in the table. TRBV21-1 is recorded as a pseudogene. CDR3 length: 16 residues. The CDR3 region is CASSKGGPQGQETQYF. The CDR3, as DNA: TGTGCCAGCAGCAAAGGGGGGCCACAGGGGCAAGAGACCCAGTACTTC.

The chain links TRBV5-1 to TRBJ2-2; 8 nucleotides align to TRBD2. The CDR3 runs 19 residues. Trimming took 4 bases from V and 4 from J; bases not matched to a gene: 18. The V gene's germline CDR1 is SGHRS and CDR2 YFSETQ. CDR3 amino acids: CASSLGLPGGRRGTGELFF. DNA for the CDR3: TGCGCCAGCAGCCTGGGGCTCCCGGGAGGGCGCCGTGGCACCGGGGAGCTGTTTTTT.